This T cell receptor (beta chain) was obtained from a study of CD8 T cells in ankylosing spondylitis. The germline V and J ends were trimmed by 3 bases and 7 bases, with 15 bases remaining between them. The length of the CDR3 is 13 residues. CDR1 is DFQATT, CDR2 SNEGSKA, per germline (reference sequence). As to this clonotype: What it binds is not known.

Study-wide points: With a CD8+ phenotype, disease-linked clones were relatively rare in peripheral blood.

TCRdb re-analysed the 5' RACE reads in MiXCR, keeping a single row per CDR3 protein. This sample has roughly 280,000 distinct CDR3 sequences, with around 19% found just once. This clonotype was sampled from a male donor with ankylosing spondylitis or in good health (not recorded which). The material sequenced was blood, either unsorted or a sorted T cell fraction (not recorded which). The V gene is TRBV20-1, the J gene TRBJ2-5; D uncertain. Here the CDR3 reads CSASRSHPGTQYF. The CDR3 nucleotides are TGCAGTGCTAGCCGGAGCCACCCAGGGACCCAGTACTTC.